This T cell receptor beta chain was identified during a study of cytomegalovirus exposure and HLA in healthy donors. Looking at the study overall: The 95 to 150 validation repertoires were produced on the same platform as the 650 or so repertoires of the first cohort. This was reported in a later analysis. Study conclusions and caveats: Cytomegalovirus-associated status was assigned to more than 150 TCR beta chains. Most TCR sequences were uncommon, yet certain public TCRs appeared in many donors.

This clone was seen only a few times. The antigen is undetermined. At the DNA level, this CDR3 is encoded by other sequences in the same sample as well. This table comes from immunoSEQ multiplex PCR, and its TCRdb copy is limited to in-frame clones, with some not included. The sample gives around 300,000 clones, approximately 85% of which show up once; approximately 0.95% is in the top ten. The CDR3 has 15 amino acids. The J segment lost 7 bases and the V segment lost 5 bases, leaving 6 bases of the junction unmatched. Germline CDR1 reads SEHNR; CDR2 reads FQNEAQ (reference sequence). The approximately 120-subject validation cohort, separate from the roughly 670-subject first cohort, included the donors.

Sequencing was done on a sample of PBMCs. The V call is TRBV7-9, the J call TRBJ1-6, with TRBD1 identical over 9 bases. The sequence came from a man aged 30 to 39 in good health and CMV-seronegative. CDR3 in DNA: TGTGCCAGCAGCCGGTCGGGACAGGGCAATTCACCCCTCCACTTT. Protein: CASSRSGQGNSPLHF.